Listed below are T cell receptor beta chains from one sample, sequenced in a study of blood T cell repertoires in COVID-19. Measured with immunoSEQ multiplex PCR; TCRdb has only the in-frame clones, and not every one. The table includes some 210,000 clones, around four fifths detected once. The sample was peripheral blood. Source of these receptors: a human donor in a cohort sampled during active COVID-19. Each CDR3 is given with its conserved first and last residue. The order of the fields is J gene, D gene, clone size, V gene, CDR3 DNA, CDR3 protein. A D gene is named only where the DNA matches it firmly. Clone sizes are given selectively: once, few, many, or a class where the clone is expanded.

TRBJ1-2 | TRBD1 | - | TRBV28 | TGTGCCAGCAGTACGCCCGGGACAGGGGTCTTCTATGGCTACACCTTC | CASSTPGTGVFYGYTF
TRBJ1-1 | - | few | TRBV5-1 | TGCGCCAGCAGCTCGTGGGCCGGTGGCACTGAAGCTTTCTTT | CASSSWAGGTEAFF
TRBJ1-4 | - | - | TRBV6-1 | TGTGCCAGCAGTGAAGTGGGCGATGAAAAACTGTTTTTT | CASSEVGDEKLFF
TRBJ2-5 | - | - | TRBV30 | TGTGCCACCGGCGGGGTTGGTCTGCAAGAGACCCAGTACTTC | CATGGVGLQETQYF
TRBJ1-5 | TRBD1 | - | TRBV5-5 | TGTGCCAGCAGCCATGGGACAGGGATAAATCAGCCCCAGCATTTT | CASSHGTGINQPQHF
TRBJ2-5 | - | - | TRBV19 | TGTGCCAGTCGGGGTCGCGGTTCAGAGACCCAGTACTTC | CASRGRGSETQYF
TRBJ1-1 | - | - | TRBV6-5 | TGTGCCAGCAGTAATCCCGGGACTCAGGCTTTCTTT | CASSNPGTQAFF
TRBJ2-2 | - | many | TRBV19 | TGTGCCAGTACTCGGAATACAGTTACCGGGGAGCTGTTTTTT | CASTRNTVTGELFF
TRBJ2-5 | TRBD1 | - | TRBV19 | TGTGCCACTAGGGGACAGGGACGGGAGACCCAGTACTTC | CATRGQGRETQYF
TRBJ2-3 | - | - | TRBV28 | TGTGCCAGCAGTTTTGGGAGTACATACCGAGGAAACACAGATACGCAGTATTTT | CASSFGSTYRGNTDTQYF
TRBJ1-2 | - | - | TRBV28 | TGTGCCAGCAGTACCGGGATCTACGCTGGCTATGGCTACACCTTC | CASSTGIYAGYGYTF
TRBJ2-5 | TRBD1 | few | TRBV5-1 | TGCGCCAGCAGCTTGGGTACAGGGGTCGTAGGGGAGACCCAGTACTTC | CASSLGTGVVGETQYF
TRBJ2-5 | - | - | TRBV7-8 | TGTGCCAGCAGCTCGCCTCGGGGAACTGGGGAGACCCAGTACTTC | CASSSPRGTGETQYF
TRBJ2-3 | TRBD2 | - | TRBV12-5 | TGTGCTAGTGGTAGCGGGGGCTACACAGATACGCAGTATTTT | CASGSGGYTDTQYF
TRBJ1-2 | - | many | TRBV7-9 | TGTGCCAGCAGCTTTACAGACTATGGCTACACCTTC | CASSFTDYGYTF
TRBJ2-7 | TRBD2 | - | TRBV7-6 | TGTGCCAGCAGCTTAGCGAGCCTCTCAGCGGGATCTTACGAGCAGTACTTC | CASSLASLSAGSYEQYF
TRBJ1-5 | - | - | TRBV6-2/TRBV6-3 | TGTGCCAGCAGCCACAGTGGTCAGCCCCAGCATTTT | CASSHSGQPQHF
TRBJ1-4 | TRBD1 | - | TRBV18 | TGTGCCAGCTCACCTGCACAGGGGATGGCAACTAATGAAAAACTGTTTTTT | CASSPAQGMATNEKLFF
TRBJ2-7 | - | - | TRBV3-1/TRBV3-2 | TGTGCCAGCAGCCAAGATTTAACTCCCGGTTACGAGCAGTACTTC | CASSQDLTPGYEQYF
TRBJ2-2 | - | - | TRBV7-9 | TGTGCCAGCAGCTTAGACACGCCCGGGGAGCTGTTTTTT | CASSLDTPGELFF
TRBJ1-4 | TRBD1 | - | TRBV27 | TGTGCCAGCAGCCGACAGGGCGATGAAAAACTGTTTTTT | CASSRQGDEKLFF
TRBJ2-5 | TRBD1 | - | TRBV2 | TGTGCCAGCAGTTGGACAGGAATCCAAGAGACCCAGTACTTC | CASSWTGIQETQYF
TRBJ2-7 | - | few | TRBV6-6 | TGTGCCAGCAGTTGGGCGGGTCGAGGCTACGAGCAGTACTTC | CASSWAGRGYEQYF
TRBJ2-7 | TRBD2 | - | TRBV27 | TGTGCCAGCAGTTTTGGGCCTAGCGGGAGGGCCGACGAGCAGTACTTC | CASSFGPSGRADEQYF
TRBJ1-2 | - | - | TRBV7-9 | TGTGCCAGCAGCTCTCCCTCACGGCTTTCGGACTCTGGCTACACCTTC | CASSSPSRLSDSGYTF
TRBJ2-2 | - | - | TRBV4-1 | TGCGCCAGCAGCCAAGTAGGAGGGGGCGAAACCGGGGAGCTGTTTTTT | CASSQVGGGETGELFF
TRBJ2-5 | TRBD2 | - | TRBV7-9 | TGTGCCAGCAGGTTCCTAGCGGAAGAGACCCAGTACTTC | CASRFLAEETQYF
TRBJ1-1 | TRBD1 | - | TRBV2 | TGTGCCAGCAGTGTACAGGGGCTCGGAGCTTTCTTT | CASSVQGLGAFF
TRBJ1-4 | - | - | TRBV10-3 | TGTGCCATCAGTGACTTATCGGGGGAAAAACTGTTTTTT | CAISDLSGEKLFF
TRBJ1-2 | TRBD1 | few | TRBV20-1 | TGCAGGGCCACAGGGGGAAGTGGCTACACCTTC | CRATGGSGYTF
TRBJ1-2 | - | - | TRBV24-1 | TGTGCCACCAGTGACCAATACACCCCCTATGGCTACACCTTC | CATSDQYTPYGYTF
TRBJ2-2 | - | - | TRBV5-1 | TGCGCCAGCAGCCCGAGGGGGATGGGAGCTGTAAACGCGAACACCGGGGAGCTGTTTTTT | CASSPRGMGAVNANTGELFF
TRBJ1-6 | - | - | TRBV2 | TGTGCCAGCAGTGGGGGACTTTCCTCCTATAATTCACCCCTCCACTTT | CASSGGLSSYNSPLHF
TRBJ1-1 | TRBD1 | - | TRBV29-1 | TGCAGCGTTGGACAGGGGGTAACTGAAGCTTTCTTT | CSVGQGVTEAFF
TRBJ1-4 | TRBD1 | - | TRBV30 | TGTGCCTGGAGTCATTGGAACAGGGGATCTAATGAAAAACTGTTTTTT | CAWSHWNRGSNEKLFF
TRBJ2-3 | - | - | TRBV5-1 | TGCGCCAGCAGCCGTTATCGGGTTACAGATACGCAGTATTTT | CASSRYRVTDTQYF
TRBJ1-4 | TRBD1 | - | TRBV29-1 | TGCAGCGGGGGTGACAGGGATGAAAAACTGTTTTTT | CSGGDRDEKLFF
TRBJ2-1 | - | - | TRBV3-1/TRBV3-2 | TGTGCCAGCAGCCAAGCCAGCTACAATGAGCAGTTCTTC | CASSQASYNEQFF
TRBJ2-1 | TRBD2 | - | TRBV9 | TGTGCCAGCAGCGTTCGACTAGCGGAATACAATGAGCAGTTCTTC | CASSVRLAEYNEQFF
TRBJ2-2 | TRBD2 | - | TRBV9 | TGTGCCAGCAGCCCTACTACGGGGGGGGCGAACACCGGGGAGCTGTTTTTT | CASSPTTGGANTGELFF
TRBJ2-1 | TRBD2 | - | TRBV5-1 | TGCGCCAGCAGCTGGAAACCCGGGACTAGCACCAATGAGCAGTTCTTC | CASSWKPGTSTNEQFF
TRBJ1-3 | - | - | TRBV5-1 | TGCGCCAGCAGCTTAACAGGGTTGGCTGGAAACACCATATATTTT | CASSLTGLAGNTIYF
TRBJ1-6 | - | - | TRBV6-5 | TGTGCCAGCAGCGGGGTTAATTCACCCCTCCACTTT | CASSGVNSPLHF